These 21 T cell receptor beta chains were sequenced from one sample in a study of blood T cell repertoires in COVID-19. Sequencing used immunoSEQ multiplex PCR; TCRdb keeps in-frame clones, though not all of them. Among about 47,000 clones listed, more than 75% were seen once. The specimen was peripheral blood. These receptors were collected from a human donor with acute or convalescent COVID-19. The donor label of this sample is uncertain.

CDR3 region: CASSPSTGNQPQHF. CDR3 nucleotides: TGTGCCAGCTCACCGAGTACGGGCAATCAGCCCCAGCATTTT. The chain is built from TRBV18 and TRBJ1-5; D is undetermined. Germline loops: CDR1 KGHSH, CDR2 LQKENI. The CDR3 is made up of 14 amino acids. The V and J ends lost 3 bases and 2 bases respectively, with 8 bases between them.

This clone was seen only a few times. This chain links TRBV5-1 with TRBJ2-7; 8 positions match TRBD1. V lost 4 bases and J lost 3; bases outside the gene matches: 0. This CDR3 has 12 amino acids. The germline gives CDR1 SGHRS, CDR2 YFSETQ. This CDR3 is CASSGTGYEQYF. The CDR3 nucleotides read TGCGCCAGCAGCGGGACAGGCTACGAGCAGTACTTC.

CDR3 in amino acids: CATWTEFNYGYTF. The CDR3 DNA sequence: TGTGCCACATGGACAGAATTTAACTATGGCTACACCTTC. This rearrangement joins TRBV19 to TRBJ1-2, with D possibly being TRBD1 (6 bases). In germline, CDR1 is LNHDA, CDR2 SQIVND (reference sequence). CDR3 size: 13 residues. The V gene lost 10 bases and the J gene lost 1 base, with 13 bases spanning the gap.

This sequence joins TRBV11-1 and TRBJ2-1, with 8 bases aligning to TRBD1. Germline-derived CDR1 and CDR2 are SGHAT and FQDESV (reference sequence). The CDR3 runs 14 residues. V was pared by 5 bases and J by 5 bases, with 5 bases of the junction left unmatched. CDR3: CASSTRTGHNEQFF. CDR3 in DNA: TGTGCCAGCAGCACCCGGACAGGGCACAATGAGCAGTTCTTC.

This chain joins TRBV18 and TRBJ1-4; 7 nucleotides line up with TRBD1. The germline V gene has CDR1 KGHSH and CDR2 LQKENI. V lost 4 bases, J lost 0 bases, and 8 bases stayed unmatched. The CDR3 runs 17 residues. The CDR3 DNA is TGTGCCAGCTCACTAACCCCGCAGGGGGCAACTAATGAAAAACTGTTTTTT. It specifies CASSLTPQGATNEKLFF.

This chain links TRBV3-1 (or the pseudogene TRBV3-2) with TRBJ2-5; tentatively, D is TRBD1 (5 bases). Germline loops: CDR1 LGHDT, CDR2 YNNKEL (reference sequence). The CDR3 extends over 13 amino acids. Trimming took off 4 bases at V and 2 bases at J, with 8 bases between the two ends. The CDR3 DNA sequence: TGTGCCAGCAGCCTAGGGGCACAAGAGACCCAGTACTTC. Translated, it gives CASSLGAQETQYF.

The chain employs TRBV28 and TRBJ1-1; tentative D call: TRBD1 (6 bases). The CDR3 is 18 residues long. The germline V and J ends were trimmed by 5 bases and 2 bases, with 24 bases remaining between them. The germline CDR1 and CDR2 sequences are MDHEN and SYDVKM. The CDR3 sequence is CASSGIQGLFGPNTEAFF. In DNA form, the CDR3 reads TGTGCCAGCAGTGGAATACAGGGTCTCTTCGGGCCTAACACTGAAGCTTTCTTT.

This chain connects TRBV10-2 to TRBJ1-2, with D hard to call. CDR3 length: 15 amino acids. V dropped 6 bases and J dropped 4 bases, with 18 bases sitting between them. From germline, CDR1 is WSHSY and CDR2 SAAADI. CDR3 amino acids: CASRRGQTSLYGYTF. The CDR3 nucleotides are TGCGCCAGCAGGAGAGGCCAGACTTCCCTCTATGGCTACACCTTC.

The V call is TRBV19, the J call TRBJ2-5, with D perhaps TRBD2 (5 bases). The germline gives CDR1 LNHDA, CDR2 SQIVND (reference sequence). The V end was cut by 5 bases, the J end by 5 bases, with 12 bases between. The CDR3 is made up of 13 amino acids. The CDR3 DNA follows: TGTGCCAGTAGTGGACTTGCGCGGGAGACCCAGTACTTC. It specifies CASSGLARETQYF. Variable domain in full (rest from reference TRBV19 and TRBJ2-5): DGGITQSPKYLFRKEGQNVTLSCEQNLNHDAMYWYRQDPGQGLRLIYYSQIVNDFQKGDIAEGYSVSREKKESFPLTVTSAQKNPTAFYLCASSGLARETQYFGPGTRLLVL.

This clone was observed a handful of times. The genes are TRBV29-1 and TRBJ1-5; TRBD1 matches at 9 bases. Per germline, CDR1 SQVTM and CDR2 ANQGSEA. V shed 7 bases and J 3 bases; nucleotides not matched to a gene: 7. The CDR3 runs to 14 residues. The CDR3 is CSAAGTGINQPQHF. CDR3 DNA sequence: TGCAGCGCTGCCGGGACAGGGATCAATCAGCCCCAGCATTTT. Using reference TRBV29-1 and TRBJ1-5 for the parts outside the CDR3, the full variable domain is SAVISQKPSRDICQRGTSLTIQCQVDSQVTMMFWYRQQPGQSLTLIATANQGSEATYESGFVIDKFPISRPNLTFSTLTVSNMSPEDSSIYLCSAAGTGINQPQHFGDGTRLSIL.

V is TRBV18 and J is TRBJ1-2; a possible D gene is TRBD1 (6 bases). This CDR3 spans 15 amino acids. Germline V gene sequence: CDR1 KGHSH, CDR2 LQKENI. Trimming took off 0 bases at V and 2 bases at J, with 10 bases between the two ends. In DNA form, the CDR3 reads TGTGCCAGCTCACCACCAACAGGGCTCAACTATGGCTACACCTTC. This codes for CASSPPTGLNYGYTF. Drawing the rest from reference TRBV18 and TRBJ1-2, the complete variable domain is NAGVMQNPRHLVRRRGQEARLRCSPMKGHSHVYWYRQLPEEGLKFMVYLQKENIIDESGMPKERFSAEFPKEGPSILRIQQVVRGDSAAYFCASSPPTGLNYGYTFGSGTRLTVV.

This sequence joins TRBV18 and TRBJ2-7; TRBD1 matches 10 bases. The CDR3 spans 14 residues. V trimming: 2 bases; J trimming: 7 bases; junction bases outside the gene matches: 5. Germline-derived CDR1 and CDR2 are KGHSH and LQKENI. DNA of the CDR3: TGTGCCAGCTCACCAGGGACAGGGGCGGAAGAGCAGTACTTC. It yields the protein CASSPGTGAEEQYF.

This chain connects TRBV10-3 to TRBJ2-7; perhaps TRBD1 as D (5 bases). Germline lookup yields CDR1 ENHRY and CDR2 SYGVKD. V dropped 3 bases and J dropped 2 bases, with 8 bases sitting between them. CDR3 length: 13 amino acids. The CDR3 region has the DNA TGTGCCATCAGTGAAGGGGTTACCTACGAGCAGTACTTC. Protein sequence: CAISEGVTYEQYF.

V and J are TRBV2 and TRBJ1-2; D may be TRBD1 (6 bases). Per the germline V gene, CDR1 is SNHLY and CDR2 is FYNNEI. The V end was cut by 4 bases, the J end by 0 bases, with 9 bases between. The CDR3 is made up of 14 amino acids. The chain's CDR3 is CASSGGHSNYGYTF. CDR3 in DNA: TGTGCCAGCAGTGGGGGACACTCTAACTATGGCTACACCTTC.

The gene calls are TRBV19 and TRBJ1-1; 7 bases map to TRBD1. This CDR3 region has 14 residues. Unmatched junction bases numbered 11, after V lost 3 bases and J lost 10 bases. The germline gives CDR1 LNHDA, CDR2 SQIVND (reference sequence). The CDR3 loop is CASSIRGQGAIAFF. Written as DNA, the CDR3 is TGTGCCAGTAGTATTAGGGGGCAGGGAGCGATAGCTTTCTTT. The complete variable domain, with remaining parts taken from reference TRBV19 and TRBJ1-1, reads DGGITQSPKYLFRKEGQNVTLSCEQNLNHDAMYWYRQDPGQGLRLIYYSQIVNDFQKGDIAEGYSVSREKKESFPLTVTSAQKNPTAFYLCASSIRGQGAIAFFGQGTRLTVV.

The J gene is TRBJ2-4, the V gene TRBV30; weak D call: TRBD2 (6 bases). The CDR3 spans 19 residues. With 2 bases removed from V and 2 bases from J, the gap between germline ends came to 25 bases. Germline CDR1 reads GTSNPN; CDR2 reads SVGIG (reference sequence). The CDR3 region is CAWSPTGGSLWGTKNIQYF. For the CDR3, the DNA is TGTGCCTGGAGTCCGACCGGGGGTTCATTGTGGGGAACCAAAAACATTCAGTACTTC. The full variable domain, with the rest looked up from reference TRBV30 and TRBJ2-4, is SQTIHQWPATLVQPVGSPLSLECTVEGTSNPNLYWYRQAAGRGLQLLFYSVGIGQISSEVPQNLSASRPQDRQFILSSKKLLLSDSGFYLCAWSPTGGSLWGTKNIQYFGAGTRLSVL.

The V gene is TRBV9, the J gene TRBJ1-4, with a weak D call TRBD1 (5 bases). CDR3 length: 16 residues. The germline V gene has CDR1 SGDLS and CDR2 YYNGEE. Deletions cut 3 bases from V and 7 bases from J, with 19 bases between. CDR3 residues: CASSGGPQGGSEKLFF. The CDR3 bases are TGTGCCAGCAGCGGCGGCCCCCAGGGAGGGAGTGAAAAACTGTTTTTT. Variable domain in full (rest from reference TRBV9 and TRBJ1-4): DSGVTQTPKHLITATGQRVTLRCSPRSGDLSVYWYQQSLDQGLQFLIQYYNGEERAKGNILERFSAQQFPDLHSELNLSSLELGDSALYFCASSGGPQGGSEKLFFGSGTQLSVL.

This chain joins TRBV6-5 and TRBJ2-2; 10 nucleotides align to TRBD1. This CDR3 is built from 13 residues. Trimming removed 6 bases from V and 5 bases from J; junction bases left unmatched: 0. The germline V gene has CDR1 MNHEY and CDR2 SVGAGI. The CDR3: CASRDRGTGELFF. In DNA, the CDR3 is TGTGCCAGCAGGGACAGGGGGACCGGGGAGCTGTTTTTT.

This chain connects TRBV7-2 to TRBJ2-1, with D tentatively TRBD1 (5 bases). Trimming stripped 6 bases from V and 4 bases from J, with 19 bases between. Germline CDR1 and CDR2: SGHTA and FQGNSA. The length of the CDR3 is 16 residues. Here the CDR3 DNA reads TGTGCCAGCAGACCTCAACACCCCTCAGGGTACAATGAGCAGTTCTTC. Translating gives CASRPQHPSGYNEQFF.

The chain couples TRBV12-5 to TRBJ1-5; the match to TRBD1 covers 8 bases. Germline V CDR1 and CDR2: LGHNT, FRNRAP. The V and J ends lost 4 bases and 6 bases, in that order; junction bases with no gene match: 5. This CDR3 is 14 amino acids long. The CDR3 bases are TGTGCTAGTGGTTACTCAGGGGGCGGTCAGCCCCAGCATTTT. It encodes CASGYSGGGQPQHF. The variable domain in full, with the rest retrieved from reference TRBV12-5 and TRBJ1-5, is DARVTQTPRHKVTEMGQEVTMRCQPILGHNTVFWYRQTMMQGLELLAYFRNRAPLDDSGMPKDRFSAEMPDATLATLKIQPSEPRDSAVYFCASGYSGGGQPQHFGDGTRLSIL.

The rearrangement uses TRBV19 and TRBJ1-1; 8 nucleotides line up with TRBD1. This CDR3 region has 14 residues. The ends lost 5 bases at V and 7 bases at J; junction bases unmatched: 9. Per germline, CDR1 LNHDA and CDR2 SQIVND (reference sequence). Here the CDR3 DNA reads TGTGCCAGTAGTGGAGACAGGGGTCGGGGTGAAGCTTTCTTT. Translation gives CASSGDRGRGEAFF.